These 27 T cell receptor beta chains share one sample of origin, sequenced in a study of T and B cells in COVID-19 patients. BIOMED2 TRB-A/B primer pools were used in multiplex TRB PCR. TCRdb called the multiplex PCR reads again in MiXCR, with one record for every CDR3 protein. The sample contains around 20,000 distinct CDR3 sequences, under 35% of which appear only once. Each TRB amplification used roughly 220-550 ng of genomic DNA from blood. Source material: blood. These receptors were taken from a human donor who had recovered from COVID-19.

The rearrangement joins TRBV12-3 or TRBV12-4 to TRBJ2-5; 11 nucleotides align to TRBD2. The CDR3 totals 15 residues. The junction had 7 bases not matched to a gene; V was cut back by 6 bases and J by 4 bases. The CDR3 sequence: CASSPLAGDGETQYF. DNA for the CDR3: TGTGCCAGCAGCCCACTAGCGGGGGATGGAGAGACCCAGTACTTC.

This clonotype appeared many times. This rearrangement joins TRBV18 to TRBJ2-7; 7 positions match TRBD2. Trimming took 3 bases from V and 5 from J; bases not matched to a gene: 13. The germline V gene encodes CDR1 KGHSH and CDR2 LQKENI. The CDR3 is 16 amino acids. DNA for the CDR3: TGTGCCAGCTCACCCTTCCGTCTGGGGAGGGTCGACGAGCAGTACTTC. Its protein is CASSPFRLGRVDEQYF.

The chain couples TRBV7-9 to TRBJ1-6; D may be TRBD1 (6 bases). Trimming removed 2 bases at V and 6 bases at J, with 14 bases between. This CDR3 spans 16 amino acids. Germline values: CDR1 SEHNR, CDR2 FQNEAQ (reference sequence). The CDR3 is CASSLKGGAPNSPLHF. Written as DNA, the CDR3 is TGTGCCAGCAGCTTAAAGGGGGGGGCGCCTAATTCACCCCTCCACTTT.

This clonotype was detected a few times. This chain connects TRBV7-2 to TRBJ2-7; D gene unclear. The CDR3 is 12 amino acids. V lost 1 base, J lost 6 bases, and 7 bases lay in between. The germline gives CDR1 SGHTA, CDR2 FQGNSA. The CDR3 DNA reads TGTGCCAGCAGCTTAGTCGGGCTCGAGCAGTACTTC. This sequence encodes CASSLVGLEQYF.

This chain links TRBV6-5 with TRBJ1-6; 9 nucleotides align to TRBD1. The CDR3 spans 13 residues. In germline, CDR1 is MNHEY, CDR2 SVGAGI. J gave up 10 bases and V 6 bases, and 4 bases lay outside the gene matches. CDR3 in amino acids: CASRTGGDSPLHF. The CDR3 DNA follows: TGTGCCAGCAGGACAGGGGGGGACTCACCCCTCCACTTT.

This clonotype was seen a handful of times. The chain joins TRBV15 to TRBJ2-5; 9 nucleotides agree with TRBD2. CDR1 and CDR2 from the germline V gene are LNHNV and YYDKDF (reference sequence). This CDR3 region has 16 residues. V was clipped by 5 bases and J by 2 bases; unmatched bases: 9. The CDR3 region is CATSRRGAGGQETQYF. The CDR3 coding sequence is TGTGCCACCAGCCGGCGGGGAGCGGGGGGACAAGAGACCCAGTACTTC.

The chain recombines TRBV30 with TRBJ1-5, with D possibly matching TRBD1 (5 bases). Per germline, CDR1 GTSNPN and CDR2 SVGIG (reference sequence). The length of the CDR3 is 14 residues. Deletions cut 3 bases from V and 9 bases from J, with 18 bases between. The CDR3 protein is CAWSGGADGLPQHF. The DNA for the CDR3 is TGTGCCTGGAGCGGCGGGGCAGATGGGCTGCCCCAGCATTTT.

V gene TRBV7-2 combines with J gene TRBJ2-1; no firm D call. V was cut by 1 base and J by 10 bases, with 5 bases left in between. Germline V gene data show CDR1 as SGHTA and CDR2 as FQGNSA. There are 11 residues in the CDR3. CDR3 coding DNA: TGTGCCAGCAGCTTAGTGAACGAGCAGTTCTTC. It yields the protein CASSLVNEQFF.

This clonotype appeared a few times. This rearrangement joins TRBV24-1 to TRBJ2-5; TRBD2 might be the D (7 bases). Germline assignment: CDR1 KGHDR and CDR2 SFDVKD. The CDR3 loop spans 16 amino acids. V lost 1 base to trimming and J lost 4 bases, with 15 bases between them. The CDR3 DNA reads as TGTGCCACCAGTGATTTTGGTGGGGGGGCCGGAGAGACCCAGTACTTC. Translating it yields CATSDFGGGAGETQYF.

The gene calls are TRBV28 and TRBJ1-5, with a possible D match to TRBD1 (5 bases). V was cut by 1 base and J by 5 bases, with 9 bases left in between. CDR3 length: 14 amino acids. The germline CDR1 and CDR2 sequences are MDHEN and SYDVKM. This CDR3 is CASSLFMGHQPQHF. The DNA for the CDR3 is TGTGCCAGCAGTTTATTCATGGGGCATCAGCCCCAGCATTTT.

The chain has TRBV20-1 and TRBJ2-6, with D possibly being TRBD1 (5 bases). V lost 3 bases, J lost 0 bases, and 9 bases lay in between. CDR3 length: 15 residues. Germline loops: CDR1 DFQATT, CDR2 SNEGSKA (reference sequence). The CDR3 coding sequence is TGCAGTGCTAGGAACAGGAACTCTGGGGCCAACGTCCTGACTTTC. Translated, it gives CSARNRNSGANVLTF.

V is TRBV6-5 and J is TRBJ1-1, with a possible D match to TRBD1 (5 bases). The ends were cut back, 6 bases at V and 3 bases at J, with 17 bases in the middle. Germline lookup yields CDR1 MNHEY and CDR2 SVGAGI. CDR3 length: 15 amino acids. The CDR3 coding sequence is TGTGCCAGCAGAATCTGGGGCCGCCGGGACACTGAAGCTTTCTTT. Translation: CASRIWGRRDTEAFF.

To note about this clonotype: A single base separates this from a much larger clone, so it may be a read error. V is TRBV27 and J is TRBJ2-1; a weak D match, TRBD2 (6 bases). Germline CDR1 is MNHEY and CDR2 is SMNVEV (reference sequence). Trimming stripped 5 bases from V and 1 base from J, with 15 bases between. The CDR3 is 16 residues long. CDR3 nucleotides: TGTGCCAGCAGTCCCACGGGGGAGCCGTCCTACAATGAGCAGTTCTTC. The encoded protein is CASSPTGEPSYNEQFF.

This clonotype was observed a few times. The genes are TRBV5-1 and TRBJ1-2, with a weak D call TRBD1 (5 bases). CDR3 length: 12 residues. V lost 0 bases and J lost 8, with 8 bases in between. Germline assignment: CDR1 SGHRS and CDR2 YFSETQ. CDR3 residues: CASSLDRRGYTF. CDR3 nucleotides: TGCGCCAGCAGCTTGGACAGGCGAGGCTACACCTTC.

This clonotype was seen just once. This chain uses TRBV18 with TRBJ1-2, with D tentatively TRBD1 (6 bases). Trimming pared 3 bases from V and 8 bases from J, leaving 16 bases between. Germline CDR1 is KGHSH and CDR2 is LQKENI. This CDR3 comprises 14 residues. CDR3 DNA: TGTGCCAGCTCACCTGGGGGCGGCGGTACCGGCTACACCTTC. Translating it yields CASSPGGGGTGYTF.

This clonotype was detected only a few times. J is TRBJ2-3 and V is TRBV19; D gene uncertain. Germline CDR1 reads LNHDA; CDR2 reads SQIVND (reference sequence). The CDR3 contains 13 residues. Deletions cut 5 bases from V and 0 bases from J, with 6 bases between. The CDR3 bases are TGTGCCAGTAGTGGAATTAGCACAGATACGCAGTATTTT. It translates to CASSGISTDTQYF.

In nucleotides, the CDR3 is TGTGCCAGCAGCAAAGACCAGGCAGGGGGCGCGAATCAGCCCCAGCATTTT. Translated: CASSKDQAGGANQPQHF. The V and J genes are TRBV21-1 and TRBJ1-5; the table calls TRBD1, which could not be checked here. TRBV21-1 is assigned pseudogene status. CDR3 length: 17 amino acids.

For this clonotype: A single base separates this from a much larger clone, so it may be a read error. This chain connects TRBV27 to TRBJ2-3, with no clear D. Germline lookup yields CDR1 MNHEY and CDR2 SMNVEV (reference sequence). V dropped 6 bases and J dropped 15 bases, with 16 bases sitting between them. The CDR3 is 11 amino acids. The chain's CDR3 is CASRTLSRHYF. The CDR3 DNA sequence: TGTGCCAGCAGAACACTGAGTAGGCACTATTTT.

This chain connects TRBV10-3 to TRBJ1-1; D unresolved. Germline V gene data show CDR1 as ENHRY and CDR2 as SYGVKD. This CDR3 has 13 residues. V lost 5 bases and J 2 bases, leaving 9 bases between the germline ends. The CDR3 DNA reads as TGTGCCATCAGTTCTGACGGAAACACTGAAGCTTTCTTT. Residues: CAISSDGNTEAFF.

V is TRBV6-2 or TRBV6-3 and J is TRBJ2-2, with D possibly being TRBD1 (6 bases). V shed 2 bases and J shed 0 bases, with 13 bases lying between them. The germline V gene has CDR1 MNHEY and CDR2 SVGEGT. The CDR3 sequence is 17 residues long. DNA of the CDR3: TGTGCCAGCAGTTACGAGCGAGGGGGAGCGAACACCGGGGAGCTGTTTTTT. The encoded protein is CASSYERGGANTGELFF.

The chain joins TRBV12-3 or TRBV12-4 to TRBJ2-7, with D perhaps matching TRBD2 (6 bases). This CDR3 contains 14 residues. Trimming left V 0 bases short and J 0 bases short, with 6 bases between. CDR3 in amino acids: CASSLAGGSYEQYF. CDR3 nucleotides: TGTGCCAGCAGTTTAGCGGGGGGCTCCTACGAGCAGTACTTC.

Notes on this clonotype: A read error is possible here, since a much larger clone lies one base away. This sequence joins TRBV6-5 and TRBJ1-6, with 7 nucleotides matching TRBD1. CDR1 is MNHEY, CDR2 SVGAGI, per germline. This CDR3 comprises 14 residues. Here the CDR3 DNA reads TGTGCCAACAGTTCCGGGACAGCGAATTCACCCCTCCACTTT. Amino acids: CANSSGTANSPLHF.

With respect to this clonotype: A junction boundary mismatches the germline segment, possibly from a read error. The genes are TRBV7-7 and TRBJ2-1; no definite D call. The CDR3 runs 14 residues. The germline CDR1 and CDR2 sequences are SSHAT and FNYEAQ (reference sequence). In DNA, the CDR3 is TGTGCTAGCAGCTCTACCCCAGCTAGCAATGAGCAGTTCTTC. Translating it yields CASSSTPASNEQFF.

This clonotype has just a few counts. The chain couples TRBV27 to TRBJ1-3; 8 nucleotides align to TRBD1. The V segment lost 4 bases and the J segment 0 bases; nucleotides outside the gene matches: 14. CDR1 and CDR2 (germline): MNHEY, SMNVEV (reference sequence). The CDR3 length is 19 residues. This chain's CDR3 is CASSYLIGTGYPSGNTIYF. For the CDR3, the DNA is TGTGCCAGCAGTTACCTGATTGGGACAGGTTACCCCTCTGGAAACACCATATATTTT.

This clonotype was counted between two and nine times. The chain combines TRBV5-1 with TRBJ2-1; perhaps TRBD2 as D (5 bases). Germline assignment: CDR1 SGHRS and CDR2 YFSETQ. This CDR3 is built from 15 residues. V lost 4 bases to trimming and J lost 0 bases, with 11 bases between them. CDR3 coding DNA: TGCGCCAGCAGCCCGGGATCGAACTCCTACAATGAGCAGTTCTTC. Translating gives CASSPGSNSYNEQFF.

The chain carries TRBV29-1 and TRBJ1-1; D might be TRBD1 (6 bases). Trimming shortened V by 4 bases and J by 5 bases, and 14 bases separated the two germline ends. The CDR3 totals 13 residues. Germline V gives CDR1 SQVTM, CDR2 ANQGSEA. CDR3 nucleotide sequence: TGCAGCGTTGTTAAATCGGACAGAACTGAAGCTTTCTTT. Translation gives CSVVKSDRTEAFF.

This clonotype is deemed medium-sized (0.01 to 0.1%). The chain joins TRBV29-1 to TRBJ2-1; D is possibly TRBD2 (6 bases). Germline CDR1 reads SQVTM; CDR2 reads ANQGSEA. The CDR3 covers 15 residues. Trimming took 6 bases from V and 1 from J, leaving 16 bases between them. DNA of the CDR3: TGCAGCGTGAGCCGGAGGGGATGGTCCTACAATGAGCAGTTCTTC. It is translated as CSVSRRGWSYNEQFF.